The rows below give T cell receptor beta chains drawn from one sample of a study of T cells in Graves' hyperthyroidism and ophthalmopathy. TCRdb passed the multiplex PCR reads through MiXCR, listing each CDR3 protein once. The table has a few hundred thousand distinct CDR3 sequences, 46% seen once. Input material: peripheral blood or thyroid tissue (not recorded which). The receptors were gathered from a young woman with Graves' hyperthyroidism. The CDR3 runs from the conserved cysteine through the conserved F or W. The order of the fields is CDR3 DNA, CDR3 protein, clone size, D gene, V gene, J gene. A D gene is named only where the DNA matches it firmly. Rows give clone size only sometimes, using once, few, many, or a class for an expanded clone.

CDR3nt: TGCAGTGGAAGGGGCAGTGATGAAAAACTGTTTTTT; CDR3aa: CSGRGSDEKLFF; abundance: .; d_gene: .; v_gene: TRBV20-1; j_gene: TRBJ1-4
CDR3nt: TGTGCCAGCAGCTCGAGGACTAGCGGGACGAACACCGGGGAGCTGTTTTTT; CDR3aa: CASSSRTSGTNTGELFF; abundance: .; d_gene: TRBD2; v_gene: TRBV7-9; j_gene: TRBJ2-2
CDR3nt: TGTGCCAGCAGTGACAGGGCTAGCAATCAGCCCCAGCATTTT; CDR3aa: CASSDRASNQPQHF; abundance: many; d_gene: .; v_gene: TRBV2; j_gene: TRBJ1-5
CDR3nt: TGTGCCTGGAGTGTGGCGGGAGGTGAGAATCAGCCCCAGCATTTT; CDR3aa: CAWSVAGGENQPQHF; abundance: .; d_gene: .; v_gene: TRBV30; j_gene: TRBJ1-5
CDR3nt: TGTGCCAGCAGTGAATTCGGCAGGACCTACGAGCAGTACTTC; CDR3aa: CASSEFGRTYEQYF; abundance: many; d_gene: .; v_gene: TRBV6-6; j_gene: TRBJ2-7
CDR3nt: TGTGCTAGTGGTTTGGTACCCCCAGATCGCAAGCCCGAGCAGTACTTC; CDR3aa: CASGLVPPDRKPEQYF; abundance: .; d_gene: .; v_gene: TRBV12-5; j_gene: TRBJ2-7
CDR3nt: TGTACCAGCAGCTTGGTACAGGGGGCTTTCACTGAAGCTTTCTTT; CDR3aa: CTSSLVQGAFTEAFF; abundance: .; d_gene: TRBD1; v_gene: TRBV5-5; j_gene: TRBJ1-1
CDR3nt: TGTGCCAGCAGTGAGCTAGCGGAAACCGGGGAGCTGTTTTTT; CDR3aa: CASSELAETGELFF; abundance: .; d_gene: TRBD2; v_gene: TRBV2; j_gene: TRBJ2-2
CDR3nt: TGTGCCAGCAGTTACCAGGGGAAGCAGTACTTC; CDR3aa: CASSYQGKQYF; abundance: many; d_gene: .; v_gene: TRBV6-6; j_gene: TRBJ2-7
CDR3nt: TGTGCCATCAGTGAGGGGACTAGCGGCCTCTACGAGCAGTACTTC; CDR3aa: CAISEGTSGLYEQYF; abundance: .; d_gene: TRBD2; v_gene: TRBV10-3; j_gene: TRBJ2-7
CDR3nt: TGCAGTGCTAGGGGCGGAGCTGAAGACGGGGAGACCCAGTACTTC; CDR3aa: CSARGGAEDGETQYF; abundance: .; d_gene: .; v_gene: TRBV20-1; j_gene: TRBJ2-5
CDR3nt: TGTGCCAGCAGTTTCCGAACTGGGGCCAACGTCCTGACTTTC; CDR3aa: CASSFRTGANVLTF; abundance: .; d_gene: .; v_gene: TRBV12-3/TRBV12-4; j_gene: TRBJ2-6
CDR3nt: TGTGCCAGCAGCTTTCTAGATAGCAATCAGCCCCAGCATTTT; CDR3aa: CASSFLDSNQPQHF; abundance: .; d_gene: .; v_gene: TRBV7-9; j_gene: TRBJ1-5
CDR3nt: TGCAGCGTCAATGGGGGGACAGGGGGGAATCAGCCCCAGCATTTT; CDR3aa: CSVNGGTGGNQPQHF; abundance: .; d_gene: TRBD1; v_gene: TRBV29-1; j_gene: TRBJ1-5
CDR3nt: TGCAGCGTTCGAGGACAGGCCCTCCCTGGGGCCAACGTCCTGACTTTC; CDR3aa: CSVRGQALPGANVLTF; abundance: once; d_gene: TRBD1; v_gene: TRBV29-1; j_gene: TRBJ2-6
CDR3nt: TGTGCCAGCATCCAAGGATGGGCCCAAGAGACCCAGTACTTC; CDR3aa: CASIQGWAQETQYF; abundance: many; d_gene: .; v_gene: TRBV6-6; j_gene: TRBJ2-5
CDR3nt: TGTGCCAGCAGTTTCCAAAGCAAAGTGGGGGGCTACACCTTC; CDR3aa: CASSFQSKVGGYTF; abundance: .; d_gene: .; v_gene: TRBV2; j_gene: TRBJ1-2
CDR3nt: TGTGCCAGCAGTCATGACAGGGTTCAGTCACCCCTCCACTTT; CDR3aa: CASSHDRVQSPLHF; abundance: .; d_gene: TRBD1; v_gene: TRBV25-1; j_gene: TRBJ1-6
CDR3nt: TGTGCCAGCAGTTACTCGGTACGGCTAGGACAGCAGAACACTGAAGCTTTCTTT; CDR3aa: CASSYSVRLGQQNTEAFF; abundance: .; d_gene: .; v_gene: TRBV6-2/TRBV6-3; j_gene: TRBJ1-1
CDR3nt: TGTGCCAGCAGCCTGGACAGGGGGTGGGGGGCCAACGTCCTGACTTTC; CDR3aa: CASSLDRGWGANVLTF; abundance: .; d_gene: TRBD1; v_gene: TRBV7-8; j_gene: TRBJ2-6
CDR3nt: TGTGCCAGCGGAGACAGGGCTCGACTTTTAGAATATGGCTACACCTTC; CDR3aa: CASGDRARLLEYGYTF; abundance: .; d_gene: TRBD1; v_gene: TRBV7-6; j_gene: TRBJ1-2
CDR3nt: TGTGCCAGCACTTTGTTGGGGGGCACTGAAGCTTTCTTT; CDR3aa: CASTLLGGTEAFF; abundance: .; d_gene: .; v_gene: TRBV12-3/TRBV12-4; j_gene: TRBJ1-1
CDR3nt: TGTGCCAGTAGTGGGTCGAGAATTACAGGCTACGAGCAGTACTTC; CDR3aa: CASSGSRITGYEQYF; abundance: few; d_gene: .; v_gene: TRBV19; j_gene: TRBJ2-7
CDR3nt: TGTGCCAGCAGCCCACAGGGGGTCAACGAGCAGTACTTC; CDR3aa: CASSPQGVNEQYF; abundance: few; d_gene: TRBD1; v_gene: TRBV7-8; j_gene: TRBJ2-7
CDR3nt: TGTGCCAGCAGCGTTATGAGACTAGCGGGAATCACCGGGGAGCTGTTTTTT; CDR3aa: CASSVMRLAGITGELFF; abundance: few; d_gene: TRBD2; v_gene: TRBV7-9; j_gene: TRBJ2-2
CDR3nt: TGTGCCAGCAGCTTAGCGGGGACAGGGACCAACGTCCTGACTTTC; CDR3aa: CASSLAGTGTNVLTF; abundance: .; d_gene: TRBD1; v_gene: TRBV7-9; j_gene: TRBJ2-6
CDR3nt: TGTGCCACCAGCAGAGATCGGCAGTACTATGGGGCCAACGTCCTGACTTTC; CDR3aa: CATSRDRQYYGANVLTF; abundance: .; d_gene: .; v_gene: TRBV15; j_gene: TRBJ2-6
CDR3nt: TGCAGTGCTAGGGACCAGGGTTTCAACACCTTC; CDR3aa: CSARDQGFNTF; abundance: few; d_gene: .; v_gene: TRBV20-1; j_gene: TRBJ1-2
CDR3nt: TGTGCCAGCAGTGAACAGTCGGTGAACACTGAAGCTTTCTTT; CDR3aa: CASSEQSVNTEAFF; abundance: .; d_gene: .; v_gene: TRBV2; j_gene: TRBJ1-1
CDR3nt: TGTGCCAGCAGAGCCGCCGGAACTGAAGCTTTCTTT; CDR3aa: CASRAAGTEAFF; abundance: .; d_gene: .; v_gene: TRBV25-1; j_gene: TRBJ1-1
CDR3nt: TGCAGCGTTTCTCCTGCCGGGACAGGGGACTATGGCTACACCTTC; CDR3aa: CSVSPAGTGDYGYTF; abundance: once; d_gene: TRBD1; v_gene: TRBV29-1; j_gene: TRBJ1-2
CDR3nt: TGTGCCAGCAGCTTAACCGGTGGGGGAGTCACTGAAGCTTTCTTT; CDR3aa: CASSLTGGGVTEAFF; abundance: .; d_gene: .; v_gene: TRBV7-3; j_gene: TRBJ1-1
CDR3nt: TGTGCCAGCAGCTCTCGGGGGTACCAAGAGACCCAGTACTTC; CDR3aa: CASSSRGYQETQYF; abundance: .; d_gene: .; v_gene: TRBV7-3; j_gene: TRBJ2-5
CDR3nt: TGTGCCAGCAGCCGCCGTGCGCGCGGCCCTGGAAACACCATATATTTT; CDR3aa: CASSRRARGPGNTIYF; abundance: few; d_gene: .; v_gene: TRBV7-9; j_gene: TRBJ1-3
CDR3nt: TGTGCCAGCAGTGTCCCGGGACTAGCGGCCGGGGAGCTGTTTTTT; CDR3aa: CASSVPGLAAGELFF; abundance: .; d_gene: TRBD2; v_gene: TRBV2; j_gene: TRBJ2-2
CDR3nt: TGTGCCAGCAGTCCGGACAGCTCGACGCCCCAGCATTTT; CDR3aa: CASSPDSSTPQHF; abundance: .; d_gene: .; v_gene: TRBV6-6; j_gene: TRBJ1-5
CDR3nt: TGTGCCAGCAGCCCGAGTCGGGGCACTGGAAACACCATATATTTT; CDR3aa: CASSPSRGTGNTIYF; abundance: .; d_gene: .; v_gene: TRBV27; j_gene: TRBJ1-3
CDR3nt: TGTGCCAGCAGCTCCCGAGATTCACCCCTCCACTTT; CDR3aa: CASSSRDSPLHF; abundance: many; d_gene: .; v_gene: TRBV7-2; j_gene: TRBJ1-6
CDR3nt: TGTGCTAGTGGTTTGGCCCCTTGGTGGCAGCCCCAGCATTTT; CDR3aa: CASGLAPWWQPQHF; abundance: .; d_gene: .; v_gene: TRBV12-5; j_gene: TRBJ1-5
CDR3nt: TGCAGTGCCCCGGGACAGGGTAACACTGAAGCTTTCTTT; CDR3aa: CSAPGQGNTEAFF; abundance: many; d_gene: TRBD1; v_gene: TRBV20-1; j_gene: TRBJ1-1
CDR3nt: TGCAGCGTTGGGTCAGGGGGCGCGGAAGCTTTCTTT; CDR3aa: CSVGSGGAEAFF; abundance: .; d_gene: TRBD1; v_gene: TRBV29-1; j_gene: TRBJ1-1
CDR3nt: TGTGCCAGCAGGCGACAGGGTGCGAACTATGGCTACACCTTC; CDR3aa: CASRRQGANYGYTF; abundance: .; d_gene: TRBD1; v_gene: TRBV2; j_gene: TRBJ1-2
CDR3nt: TGTGCCAGCAGCAGGACAGGGAACGATGGCTACACCTTC; CDR3aa: CASSRTGNDGYTF; abundance: .; d_gene: TRBD1; v_gene: TRBV11-1; j_gene: TRBJ1-2
CDR3nt: TGTGCCAGATCCGGGGAGCTGTTTTTT; CDR3aa: CARSGELFF; abundance: .; d_gene: .; v_gene: TRBV24-1; j_gene: TRBJ2-2
CDR3nt: TGTGCCAGCAGTTCCAAGACAGTATATAATTCACCCCTCCACTTT; CDR3aa: CASSSKTVYNSPLHF; abundance: .; d_gene: .; v_gene: TRBV7-9; j_gene: TRBJ1-6
CDR3nt: TGTGCCAGCCGGGGCGACAGGGGGCAAGAGACCCAGTACTTC; CDR3aa: CASRGDRGQETQYF; abundance: many; d_gene: TRBD1; v_gene: TRBV2; j_gene: TRBJ2-5
CDR3nt: TGTGCCAGCAGCTTAATTCAAGGCGAGCAGTACTTC; CDR3aa: CASSLIQGEQYF; abundance: .; d_gene: .; v_gene: TRBV7-2; j_gene: TRBJ2-7
CDR3nt: TGTGCCAGTAGAAAGGAATTCGGCGGGGAGCTGTTTTTT; CDR3aa: CASRKEFGGELFF; abundance: .; d_gene: .; v_gene: TRBV19; j_gene: TRBJ2-2
CDR3nt: TGCGCCAGCAGTCCCGGGACAGGACGTTTGGGGCAAGAGACCCAGTACTTC; CDR3aa: CASSPGTGRLGQETQYF; abundance: .; d_gene: TRBD1; v_gene: TRBV5-1; j_gene: TRBJ2-5
CDR3nt: TGTGCCACCAGCAGGACTAGCGGGAGGGCGAGAGAGACCCAGTACTTC; CDR3aa: CATSRTSGRARETQYF; abundance: .; d_gene: TRBD2; v_gene: TRBV15; j_gene: TRBJ2-5
CDR3nt: TGTGCCAGTAGTAGGGCGGGGGAGGGCAACATTCAGTACTTC; CDR3aa: CASSRAGEGNIQYF; abundance: .; d_gene: TRBD2; v_gene: TRBV19; j_gene: TRBJ2-4
CDR3nt: TGTGCCAGCAGAGAACGGACAGGCACTGAAGCTTTCTTT; CDR3aa: CASRERTGTEAFF; abundance: .; d_gene: TRBD1; v_gene: TRBV2; j_gene: TRBJ1-1
CDR3nt: TGCAGTGCTAGGGGACAGTTAAATTCACCCCTCCACTTT; CDR3aa: CSARGQLNSPLHF; abundance: .; d_gene: TRBD1; v_gene: TRBV20-1; j_gene: TRBJ1-6
CDR3nt: TGTGCCAGCAGCCAAGTCCGGACAGACGATGAAGCTTTCTTT; CDR3aa: CASSQVRTDDEAFF; abundance: .; d_gene: .; v_gene: TRBV14; j_gene: TRBJ1-1
CDR3nt: TGTGCCAGCAGCTTAGGGGTTGGGACAGGGGGGAGGAAGACCCAGTACTTC; CDR3aa: CASSLGVGTGGRKTQYF; abundance: .; d_gene: TRBD1; v_gene: TRBV7-6; j_gene: TRBJ2-5
CDR3nt: TGTGCCATCAGTGAGTCGACGGCGCAGCCCGAAGCTAACTATGGCTACACCTTC; CDR3aa: CAISESTAQPEANYGYTF; abundance: .; d_gene: .; v_gene: TRBV10-3; j_gene: TRBJ1-2
CDR3nt: TGTGCCACCAGCAGAGTTAACAGGGCTGGCTACACCTTC; CDR3aa: CATSRVNRAGYTF; abundance: many; d_gene: .; v_gene: TRBV15; j_gene: TRBJ1-2
CDR3nt: TGTGCCAGTAGTATTGGGACGGTCGGGACCTACGAGCAGTACTTC; CDR3aa: CASSIGTVGTYEQYF; abundance: .; d_gene: .; v_gene: TRBV19; j_gene: TRBJ2-7
CDR3nt: TGTGCCACCAGTGGACAGTATAGCAATCAGCCCCAGCATTTT; CDR3aa: CATSGQYSNQPQHF; abundance: many; d_gene: .; v_gene: TRBV24-1; j_gene: TRBJ1-5
CDR3nt: TGTGCCAGCAGCTTGGGGGCCCCCGGGGGAGAGACCCAGTACTTC; CDR3aa: CASSLGAPGGETQYF; abundance: .; d_gene: .; v_gene: TRBV7-6; j_gene: TRBJ2-5